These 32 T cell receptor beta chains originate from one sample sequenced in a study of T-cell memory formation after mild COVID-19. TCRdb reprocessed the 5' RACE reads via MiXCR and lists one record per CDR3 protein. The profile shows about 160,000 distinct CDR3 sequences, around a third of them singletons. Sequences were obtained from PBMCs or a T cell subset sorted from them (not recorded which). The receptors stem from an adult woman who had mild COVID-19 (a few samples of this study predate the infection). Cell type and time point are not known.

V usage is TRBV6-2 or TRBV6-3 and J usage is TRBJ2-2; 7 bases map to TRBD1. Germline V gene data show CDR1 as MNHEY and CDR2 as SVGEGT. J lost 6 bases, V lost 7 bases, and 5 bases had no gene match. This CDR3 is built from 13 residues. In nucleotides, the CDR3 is TGTGCCAGCACGTGGGACAGCCCCGGGGAGCTGTTTTTT. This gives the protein CASTWDSPGELFF.

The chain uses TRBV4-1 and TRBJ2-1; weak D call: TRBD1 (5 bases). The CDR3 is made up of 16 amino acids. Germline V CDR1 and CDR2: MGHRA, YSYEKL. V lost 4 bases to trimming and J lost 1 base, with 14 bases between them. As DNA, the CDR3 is TGCGCCAGCAGCCTCGAAGTCAGGGCATCCTACAATGAGCAGTTCTTC. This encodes CASSLEVRASYNEQFF.

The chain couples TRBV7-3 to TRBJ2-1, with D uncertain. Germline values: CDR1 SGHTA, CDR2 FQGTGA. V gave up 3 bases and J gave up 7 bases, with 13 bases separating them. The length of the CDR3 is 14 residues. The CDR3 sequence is CASSFNTLANEQFF. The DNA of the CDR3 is TGTGCCAGCAGCTTCAATACGTTGGCAAATGAGCAGTTCTTC.

The CDR3 DNA is TGTGCCAGCAGCCCAGACAGGGAGGCAGATACGCAGTATTTT. It codes for CASSPDREADTQYF. V gene TRBV7-3 combines with J gene TRBJ2-3, with D possibly TRBD1 on 7 matching bases. This CDR3 is built from 14 residues. V dropped 5 bases and J dropped 4 bases, with 13 bases sitting between them. Germline CDR1 and CDR2: SGHTA and FQGTGA. Full variable domain (rest looked up from reference TRBV7-3 and TRBJ2-3): GAGVSQTPSNKVTEKGKYVELRCDPISGHTALYWYRQSLGQGPEFLIYFQGTGAADDSGLPNDRFFAVRPEGSVSTLKIQRTERGDSAVYLCASSPDREADTQYFGPGTRLTVL.

The DNA for the CDR3 is TGCGCCAGCAGCCCGGGCTCCCTAGCGGGGGGTGAGACCCAGTACTTC. Translated, it gives CASSPGSLAGGETQYF. The chain has TRBV5-1 and TRBJ2-5; TRBD2 matches at 11 bases. The V gene end was trimmed by 4 bases and the J gene end by 5 bases; junction bases not matched to a gene: 10. In germline, CDR1 is SGHRS, CDR2 YFSETQ. The CDR3 extends over 16 amino acids.

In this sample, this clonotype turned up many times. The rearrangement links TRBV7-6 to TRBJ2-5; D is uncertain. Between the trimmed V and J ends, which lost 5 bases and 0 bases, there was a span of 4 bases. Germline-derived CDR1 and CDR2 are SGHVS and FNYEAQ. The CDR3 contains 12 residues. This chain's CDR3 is CASSHDQETQYF. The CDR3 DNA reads TGTGCCAGCAGCCACGACCAAGAGACCCAGTACTTC.

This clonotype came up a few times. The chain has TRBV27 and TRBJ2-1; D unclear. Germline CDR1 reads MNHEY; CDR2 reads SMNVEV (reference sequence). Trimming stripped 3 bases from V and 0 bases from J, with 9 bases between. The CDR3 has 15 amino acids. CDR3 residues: CASSFLMSSYNEQFF. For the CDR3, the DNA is TGTGCCAGCAGTTTCCTCATGAGCTCCTACAATGAGCAGTTCTTC.

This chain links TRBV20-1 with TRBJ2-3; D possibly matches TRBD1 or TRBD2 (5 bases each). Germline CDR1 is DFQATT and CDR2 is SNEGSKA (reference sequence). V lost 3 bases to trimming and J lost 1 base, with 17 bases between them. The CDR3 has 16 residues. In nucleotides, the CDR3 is TGCAGTGCTAGCGGAGGCGGAAGAGGGGGCACAGATACGCAGTATTTT. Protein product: CSASGGGRGGTDTQYF.

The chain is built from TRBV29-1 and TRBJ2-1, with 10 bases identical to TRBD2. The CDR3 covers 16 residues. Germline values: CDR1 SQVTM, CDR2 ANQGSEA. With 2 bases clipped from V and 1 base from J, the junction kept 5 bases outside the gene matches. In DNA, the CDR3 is TGCAGCGTTGAACTAGCGGGAGTTGATTCCTACAATGAGCAGTTCTTC. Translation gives CSVELAGVDSYNEQFF.

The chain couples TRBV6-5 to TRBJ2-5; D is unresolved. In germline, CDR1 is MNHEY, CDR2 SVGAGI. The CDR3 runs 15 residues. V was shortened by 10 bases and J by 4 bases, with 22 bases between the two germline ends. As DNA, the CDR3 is TGTGCCACCAGCAGCCTGGGATTCCGCCTAGAGACCCAGTACTTC. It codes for CATSSLGFRLETQYF.

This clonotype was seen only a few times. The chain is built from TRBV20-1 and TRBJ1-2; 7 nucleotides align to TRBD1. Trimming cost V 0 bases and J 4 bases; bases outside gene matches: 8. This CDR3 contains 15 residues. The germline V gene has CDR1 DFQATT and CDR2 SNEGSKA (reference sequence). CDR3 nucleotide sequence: TGCAGTGCTAGAGACCTCGACAGGGCTGTCTATGGCTACACCTTC. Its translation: CSARDLDRAVYGYTF.

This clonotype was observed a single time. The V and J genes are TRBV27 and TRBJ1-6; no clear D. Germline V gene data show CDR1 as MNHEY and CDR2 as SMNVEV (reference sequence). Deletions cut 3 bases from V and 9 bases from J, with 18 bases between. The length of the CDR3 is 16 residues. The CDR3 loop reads CASSFLGPLEGSPLHF. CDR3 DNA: TGTGCCAGCAGTTTCCTAGGGCCGCTAGAAGGTTCACCCCTCCACTTT.

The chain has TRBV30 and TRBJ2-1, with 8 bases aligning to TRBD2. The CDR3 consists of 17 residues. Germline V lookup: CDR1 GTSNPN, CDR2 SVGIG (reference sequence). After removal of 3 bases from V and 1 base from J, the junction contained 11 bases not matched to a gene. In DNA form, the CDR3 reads TGTGCCTGGAGAGGGTTCGTAGCGGGGAATTCCTACAATGAGCAGTTCTTC. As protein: CAWRGFVAGNSYNEQFF. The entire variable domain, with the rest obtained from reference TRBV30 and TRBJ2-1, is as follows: SQTIHQWPATLVQPVGSPLSLECTVEGTSNPNLYWYRQAAGRGLQLLFYSVGIGQISSEVPQNLSASRPQDRQFILSSKKLLLSDSGFYLCAWRGFVAGNSYNEQFFGPGTRLTVL.

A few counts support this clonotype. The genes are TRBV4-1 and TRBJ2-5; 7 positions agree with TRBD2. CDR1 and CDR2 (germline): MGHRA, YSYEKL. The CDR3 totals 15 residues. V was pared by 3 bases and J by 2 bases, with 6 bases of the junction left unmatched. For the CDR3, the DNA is TGCGCCAGCAGCCACAGCGGGACCTCTCAAGAGACCCAGTACTTC. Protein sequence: CASSHSGTSQETQYF.

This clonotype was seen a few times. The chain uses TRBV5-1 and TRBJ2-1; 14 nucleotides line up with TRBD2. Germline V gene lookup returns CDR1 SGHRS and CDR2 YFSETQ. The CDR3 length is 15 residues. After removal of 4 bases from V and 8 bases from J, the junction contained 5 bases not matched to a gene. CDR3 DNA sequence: TGCGCCAGCAGCCTCCGGGGACTAGCGGGGGATGAGCAGTTCTTC. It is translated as CASSLRGLAGDEQFF. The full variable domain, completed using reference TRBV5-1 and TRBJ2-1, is KAGVTQTPRYLIKTRGQQVTLSCSPISGHRSVSWYQQTPGQGLQFLFEYFSETQRNKGNFPGRFSGRQFSNSRSEMNVSTLELGDSALYLCASSLRGLAGDEQFFGPGTRLTVL.

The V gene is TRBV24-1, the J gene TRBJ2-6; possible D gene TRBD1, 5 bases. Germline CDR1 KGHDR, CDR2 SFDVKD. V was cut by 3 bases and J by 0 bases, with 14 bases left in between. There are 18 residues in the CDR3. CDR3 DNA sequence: TGTGCCACCAGTGATAACAGATGGGGCCTCTCTGGGGCCAACGTCCTGACTTTC. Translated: CATSDNRWGLSGANVLTF.

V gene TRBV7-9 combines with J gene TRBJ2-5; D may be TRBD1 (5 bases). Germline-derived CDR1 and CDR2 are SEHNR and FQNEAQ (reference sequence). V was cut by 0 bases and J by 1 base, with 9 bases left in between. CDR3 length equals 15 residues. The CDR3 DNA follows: TGTGCCAGCAGCTTAGCTCGGACATCCCAAGAGACCCAGTACTTC. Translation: CASSLARTSQETQYF. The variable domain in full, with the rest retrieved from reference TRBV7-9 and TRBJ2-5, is DTGVSQNPRHKITKRGQNVTFRCDPISEHNRLYWYRQTLGQGPEFLTYFQNEAQLEKSRLLSDRFSAERPKGSFSTLEIQRTEQGDSAMYLCASSLARTSQETQYFGPGTRLLVL.

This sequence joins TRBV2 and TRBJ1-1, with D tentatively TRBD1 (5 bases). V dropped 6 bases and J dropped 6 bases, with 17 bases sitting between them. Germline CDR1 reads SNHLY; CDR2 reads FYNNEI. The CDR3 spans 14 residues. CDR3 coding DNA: TGTGCCAGCAGGGCAGGGTTGGTACCTGCTGAAGCTTTCTTT. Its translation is CASRAGLVPAEAFF.

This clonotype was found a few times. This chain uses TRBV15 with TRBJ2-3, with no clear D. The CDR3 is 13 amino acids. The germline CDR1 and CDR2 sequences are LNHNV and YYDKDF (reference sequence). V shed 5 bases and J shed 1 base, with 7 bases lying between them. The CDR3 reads CATSHRGTDTQYF. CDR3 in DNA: TGTGCCACCAGCCATCGGGGCACAGATACGCAGTATTTT.

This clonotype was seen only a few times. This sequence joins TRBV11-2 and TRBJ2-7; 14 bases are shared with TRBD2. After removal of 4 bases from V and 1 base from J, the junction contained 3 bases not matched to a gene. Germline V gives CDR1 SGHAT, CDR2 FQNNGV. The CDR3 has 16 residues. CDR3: CASSSRTSGRSYEQYF. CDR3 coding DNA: TGTGCCAGCAGCTCCCGGACTAGCGGGAGGTCCTACGAGCAGTACTTC.

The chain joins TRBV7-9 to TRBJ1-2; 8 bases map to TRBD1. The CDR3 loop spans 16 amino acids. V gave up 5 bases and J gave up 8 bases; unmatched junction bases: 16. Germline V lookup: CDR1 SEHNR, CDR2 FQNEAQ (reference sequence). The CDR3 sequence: CASSVGKGQAAVGYTF. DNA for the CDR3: TGTGCCAGCAGCGTCGGGAAGGGACAGGCGGCTGTGGGCTACACCTTC.

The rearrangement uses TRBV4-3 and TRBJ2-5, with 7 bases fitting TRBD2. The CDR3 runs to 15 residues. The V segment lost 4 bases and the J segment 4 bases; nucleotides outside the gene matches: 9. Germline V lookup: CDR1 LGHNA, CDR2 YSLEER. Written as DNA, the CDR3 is TGCGCCAGCAGCCTGGGGATCCGGGGGGTAGAGACCCAGTACTTC. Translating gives CASSLGIRGVETQYF.

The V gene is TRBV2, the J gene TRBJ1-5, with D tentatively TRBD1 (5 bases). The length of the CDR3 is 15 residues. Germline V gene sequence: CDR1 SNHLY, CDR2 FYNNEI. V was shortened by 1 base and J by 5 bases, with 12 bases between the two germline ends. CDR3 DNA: TGTGCCAGCAGTGAAGGGCAGGGCGGGCATCAGCCCCAGCATTTT. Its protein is CASSEGQGGHQPQHF.

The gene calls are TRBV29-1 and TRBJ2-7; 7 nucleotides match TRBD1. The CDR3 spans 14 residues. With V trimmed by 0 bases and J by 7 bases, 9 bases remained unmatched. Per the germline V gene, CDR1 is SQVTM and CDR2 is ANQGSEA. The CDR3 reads CSVEDTSGGGEQYF. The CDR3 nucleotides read TGCAGCGTTGAAGATACGTCAGGGGGTGGTGAGCAGTACTTC.

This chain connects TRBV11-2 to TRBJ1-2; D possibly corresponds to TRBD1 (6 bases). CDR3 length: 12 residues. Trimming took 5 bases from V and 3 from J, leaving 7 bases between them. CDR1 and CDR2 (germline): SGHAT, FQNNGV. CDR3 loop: CASSTGYYGYTF. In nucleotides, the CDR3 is TGTGCCAGCAGCACAGGGTACTATGGCTACACCTTC.

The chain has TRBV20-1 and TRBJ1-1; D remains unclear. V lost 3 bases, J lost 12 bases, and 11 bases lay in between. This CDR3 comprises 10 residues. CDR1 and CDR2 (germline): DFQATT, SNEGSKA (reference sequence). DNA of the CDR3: TGCAGTGCTAGCGGAGGCAGGTCTTTCTTT. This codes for CSASGGRSFF.

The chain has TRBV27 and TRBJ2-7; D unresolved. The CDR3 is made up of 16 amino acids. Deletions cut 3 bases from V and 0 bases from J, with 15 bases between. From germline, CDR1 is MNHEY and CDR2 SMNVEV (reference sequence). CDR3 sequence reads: CASSFLGGGLSYEQYF. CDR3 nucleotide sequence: TGTGCCAGCAGTTTCCTAGGCGGCGGTCTCTCCTACGAGCAGTACTTC.

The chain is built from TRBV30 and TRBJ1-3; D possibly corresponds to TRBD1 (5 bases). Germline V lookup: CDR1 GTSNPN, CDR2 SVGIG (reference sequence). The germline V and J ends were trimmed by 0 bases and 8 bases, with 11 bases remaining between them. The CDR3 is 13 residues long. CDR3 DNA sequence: TGTGCCTGGAGTGTAAAAGGGGTGGACACCATATATTTT. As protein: CAWSVKGVDTIYF.

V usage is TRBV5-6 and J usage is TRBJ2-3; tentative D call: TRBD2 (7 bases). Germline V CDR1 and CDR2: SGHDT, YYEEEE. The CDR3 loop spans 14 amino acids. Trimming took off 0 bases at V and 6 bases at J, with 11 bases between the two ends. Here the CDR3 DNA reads TGTGCCAGCAGCTTGGCCACGGGGGGCGATACGCAGTATTTT. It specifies CASSLATGGDTQYF.

The DNA for the CDR3 is TGTGCCAGCAGTTACTCGGTCTCAGACAATGAGCAGTTCTTC. It encodes CASSYSVSDNEQFF. The chain has TRBV6-2 or TRBV6-3 and TRBJ2-1; the D is unclear. Germline assignment: CDR1 MNHEY and CDR2 SVGEGT. Trimming took 0 bases from V and 5 from J, leaving 8 bases between them. CDR3 length: 14 amino acids.

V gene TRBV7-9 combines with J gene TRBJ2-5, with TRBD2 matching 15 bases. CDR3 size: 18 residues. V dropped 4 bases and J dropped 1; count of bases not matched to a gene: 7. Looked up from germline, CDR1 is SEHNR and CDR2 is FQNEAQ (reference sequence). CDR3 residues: CASSSGLAGGRIQETQYF. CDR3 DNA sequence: TGTGCCAGCAGCTCTGGACTAGCGGGGGGGAGAATCCAAGAGACCCAGTACTTC.

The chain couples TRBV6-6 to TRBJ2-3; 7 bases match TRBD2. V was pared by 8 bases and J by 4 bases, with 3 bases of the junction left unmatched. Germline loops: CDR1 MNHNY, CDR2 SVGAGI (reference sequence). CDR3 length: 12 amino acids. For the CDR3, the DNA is TGTGCCAGCCGAGCGGGATCAGATACGCAGTATTTT. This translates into CASRAGSDTQYF.